What follows are 28 T cell receptor beta chains derived from one specimen sequenced in a study of prognosis after radiotherapy for stage I lung cancer. The genomic DNA TCR beta CDR3 region underwent two rounds of multiplex PCR. Primers were specific to each TRBV and TRBJ gene in first-round PCR. TCRdb itself ran the multiplex PCR reads through MiXCR, one entry per CDR3 protein. This table holds over 25,000 distinct CDR3 sequences, roughly 46% found once. The specimen comprised PBMCs, sampled before or after stereotactic body radiation therapy (not recorded which). Receptor source: a donor over 45 with non-small cell lung cancer.

This clonotype was seen many times. The CDR3 DNA reads as TGCGCCAGCAGCCATCGGGACACCTACGAGCAGTACTTC. Protein: CASSHRDTYEQYF. The chain has TRBV4-1 and TRBJ2-7; D is possibly TRBD1 (6 bases). The V end lost 3 bases, the J end lost 2 bases, and 8 bases lay between the germline ends. The CDR3 extends over 13 amino acids. CDR1 and CDR2 from the germline V gene are MGHRA and YSYEKL.

V is TRBV28 and J is TRBJ2-7, with D unresolved. In germline, CDR1 is MDHEN, CDR2 SYDVKM. The CDR3 runs 15 residues. V was trimmed by 5 bases and J by 5 bases, leaving 19 bases between them. DNA of the CDR3: TGTGCCAGCAGTACCACCCGGTGTTCGTACAACGAGCAGTACTTC. It encodes CASSTTRCSYNEQYF. Supplemented by reference TRBV28 and TRBJ2-7, the full variable domain reads DVKVTQSSRYLVKRTGEKVFLECVQDMDHENMFWYRQDPGLGLRLIYFSYDVKMKEKGDIPEGYSVSREKKERFSLILESASTNQTSMYLCASSTTRCSYNEQYFGPGTRLTVT.

This clonotype was seen many times. The chain carries TRBV5-4 and TRBJ1-2, with no clear D. Germline CDR1 and CDR2: SGHNT and YYREEE (reference sequence). V was trimmed by 0 bases and J by 5 bases, leaving 14 bases between them. This CDR3 region has 15 residues. The chain's CDR3 is CASSLEDDGPYGYTF. The CDR3, as DNA: TGTGCCAGCAGCTTGGAAGACGACGGGCCTTATGGCTACACCTTC.

Many counts were recorded for this clonotype. This may stem from a read error, because a much larger clone lies one nucleotide away. The chain is built from TRBV6-2 or TRBV6-3 and TRBJ2-7; 10 nucleotides align to TRBD2. Germline assignment: CDR1 MNHEY and CDR2 SVGEGT. The CDR3 runs to 13 residues. The CDR3, as DNA: TGTGCCAGCAGAACATACTCTAGCGGGAGTGCCGTGTTC. It yields the protein CASRTYSSGSAVF.

A note on this clonotype: This sequence is one base from a far larger clone and is likely a read error. The CDR3 loop is CASRAAGGGSYNEQLF. The CDR3 nucleotides are TGTGCCAGCAGAGCCGCCGGGGGGGGCTCCTACAATGAGCAGTTATTC. The chain employs TRBV7-9 and TRBJ2-1; 8 nucleotides agree with TRBD2. The CDR3 is 16 amino acids. CDR1 and CDR2 from the germline V gene are SEHNR and FQNEAQ (reference sequence).

Ten or more counts support this clonotype. The chain employs TRBV6-1 and TRBJ2-3; tentative D call: TRBD2 (6 bases). Germline V lookup: CDR1 MNHNS, CDR2 SASEGT. V gave up 10 bases and J gave up 6 bases, with 17 bases separating them. The CDR3 runs 13 residues. The CDR3 region is CATRRPGADTQYF. The CDR3 coding sequence is TGTGCCACAAGACGTCCGGGAGCTGATACGCAGTATTTT.

The chain carries TRBV30 and TRBJ2-1; no clear D. The CDR3 consists of 12 residues. Germline V CDR1 and CDR2: GTSNPN, SVGIG (reference sequence). Trimming left V 5 bases short and J 10 bases short, with 15 bases between. CDR3 DNA sequence: TGTGCCTGGGGGCCGGTCCCTAACGAGCAGTTCTTC. Amino acid sequence: CAWGPVPNEQFF.

At least ten counts were recorded for this clonotype. The chain couples TRBV20-1 to TRBJ1-2, with D possibly TRBD1 on 6 matching bases. The CDR3 length is 14 residues. V dropped 0 bases and J dropped 3 bases, with 11 bases sitting between them. The germline V gene has CDR1 DFQATT and CDR2 SNEGSKA (reference sequence). As DNA, the CDR3 is TGCAGTGCTAGAGAATGGGGGCTGGACTATGGCTACACCTTC. Translation: CSAREWGLDYGYTF.

As to this clonotype: Only one base separates this from a far larger clonotype, so it likely reflects a read error. The chain carries TRBV7-2 and TRBJ1-1; TRBD1 might be the D (6 bases). V was trimmed by 6 bases and J by 2 bases, leaving 10 bases between them. This CDR3 has 13 amino acids. Per germline, CDR1 SGHTA and CDR2 FQGNSA. Written as DNA, the CDR3 is TGTACCAGCAGGGGGACACCCAACACTGAAGCTTTCTTT. The encoded protein is CTSRGTPNTEAFF.

This sequence joins TRBV7-3 and TRBJ1-2; 9 bases are a match to TRBD1. This CDR3 is 13 amino acids long. Germline-derived CDR1 and CDR2 are SGHTA and FQGTGA. With V trimmed by 4 bases and J by 4 bases, 1 base remained unmatched. The chain's CDR3 is CASSSGQGYGYTF. The CDR3 coding sequence is TGTGCCAGCAGCTCGGGACAGGGCTATGGCTACACCTTC.

By sample share, this clonotype is medium-sized (0.01 to 0.1%). This chain's CDR3 is CASSRSLRAFF. The CDR3 DNA follows: TGTGCCAGCAGTCGGAGCTTACGGGCTTTCTTT. The rearrangement links TRBV6-1 to TRBJ1-1, with D unclear. CDR3 length: 11 amino acids. Germline V gives CDR1 MNHNS, CDR2 SASEGT. Deletions cut 5 bases from V and 11 bases from J, with 12 bases between.

In its sample, this clonotype was seen once. The rearrangement uses TRBV24-1 and TRBJ1-1; weak D call: TRBD1 (6 bases). This CDR3 contains 13 residues. CDR1 and CDR2 from the germline V gene are KGHDR and SFDVKD. V lost 7 bases and J lost 0, with 8 bases in between. The CDR3 loop reads CATRQGLNTEAFF. CDR3 in DNA: TGTGCCACCAGACAGGGATTGAACACTGAAGCTTTCTTT.

There are many counts of this clonotype. The chain has TRBV19 and TRBJ1-3; D may be TRBD1 (6 bases). The CDR3 covers 16 residues. The V end was cut by 4 bases, the J end by 3 bases, with 16 bases between. Germline V CDR1 and CDR2: LNHDA, SQIVND (reference sequence). This chain's CDR3 is CASSTRQAGNGNTIYF. The CDR3 bases are TGTGCCAGTAGTACCCGACAGGCGGGGAATGGAAACACCATATATTTT. Drawing the rest from reference TRBV19 and TRBJ1-3, the complete variable domain is DGGITQSPKYLFRKEGQNVTLSCEQNLNHDAMYWYRQDPGQGLRLIYYSQIVNDFQKGDIAEGYSVSREKKESFPLTVTSAQKNPTAFYLCASSTRQAGNGNTIYFGEGSWLTVV.

Within the sample, this clonotype is medium-sized. The chain uses TRBV19 and TRBJ1-1; 8 positions agree with TRBD1. The trim removed 5 bases at V and 5 bases at J, leaving 10 bases unmatched. This CDR3 spans 15 amino acids. Germline V gene data show CDR1 as LNHDA and CDR2 as SQIVND (reference sequence). CDR3 region: CASSAGQGGETEAFF. For the CDR3, the DNA is TGTGCCAGTAGTGCCGGACAGGGTGGTGAGACTGAAGCTTTCTTT.

Relative to its sample, this clonotype is medium-sized (0.01 to 0.1%). V usage is TRBV11-2 and J usage is TRBJ2-1; 8 nucleotides align to TRBD2. Germline V lookup: CDR1 SGHAT, CDR2 FQNNGV. With V trimmed by 5 bases and J by 6 bases, 6 bases remained unmatched. The CDR3 is made up of 14 amino acids. The CDR3 DNA reads TGTGCCAGCAGCCTTAGCGGGAATCGCAATGAGCAGTTCTTC. This gives the protein CASSLSGNRNEQFF. Based on the CDR3 plus reference TRBV11-2 and TRBJ2-1, the full variable domain is EAGVAQSPRYKIIEKRQSVAFWCNPISGHATLYWYQQILGQGPKLLIQFQNNGVVDDSQLPKDRFSAERLKGVDSTLKIQPAKLEDSAVYLCASSLSGNRNEQFFGPGTRLTVL.

This clonotype showed up many times. The genes are TRBV20-1 and TRBJ1-1, with a tentative D call TRBD1 (5 bases). V dropped 0 bases and J dropped 4 bases, with 15 bases sitting between them. The germline gives CDR1 DFQATT, CDR2 SNEGSKA (reference sequence). There are 15 residues in the CDR3. CDR3 sequence reads: CSARDSGQGGTEAFF. In DNA, the CDR3 is TGCAGTGCTAGAGATAGTGGGCAGGGCGGCACTGAAGCTTTCTTT.

With regard to this clonotype: The junction shows a germline mismatch at one end, possibly a read error. The V call is TRBV29-1, the J call TRBJ1-5; perhaps TRBD1 as D (5 bases). The germline CDR1 and CDR2 sequences are SQVTM and ANQGSEA. The CDR3 loop spans 15 amino acids. CDR3 loop: CIVRAGGSSNHPQHF. CDR3 nucleotides: TGCATCGTGCGGGCTGGGGGGTCTAGCAATCATCCCCAGCATTTT.

Points on this clonotype: One end of the junction fails to match germline, which may point to a read error. This sequence joins TRBV6-2 or TRBV6-3 and TRBJ1-2, with 10 bases lining up with TRBD1. The CDR3 spans 14 residues. The germline V gene has CDR1 MNHEY and CDR2 SVGEGT. The CDR3 coding sequence is TGTGCCAGCAGAAAAATGACAGGGGGCGAATCTGTCGCCTTC. Amino acids: CASRKMTGGESVAF.

Worth noting for this clonotype: This sequence may be a read error, since a much larger clone differs from it by one base. The gene calls are TRBV10-3 and TRBJ2-1; TRBD2 aligns across 9 bases. V was clipped by 4 bases and J by 8 bases; unmatched bases: 12. The germline V gene has CDR1 ENHRY and CDR2 SYGVKD. The CDR3 sequence is 16 residues long. The CDR3 region has the DNA TGTGCCATCAGTGGGGTAGCGGGAGTTCGACGCGATGAGCAGTTCTTC. Amino acids: CAISGVAGVRRDEQFF.

This clonotype was observed at least ten times. J is TRBJ1-2 and V is TRBV5-5; perhaps TRBD1 as D (5 bases). Per the germline V gene, CDR1 is SGHKS and CDR2 is YYEKEE (reference sequence). The V and J ends lost 4 bases and 2 bases respectively, with 9 bases between them. The CDR3 contains 13 residues. CDR3 in DNA: TGTGCCAGCAGCCGGGACCGCAACTATGGCTACACCTTC. Protein: CASSRDRNYGYTF.

By share, this clonotype ranks as medium-sized. The chain recombines TRBV6-8 with TRBJ2-1, with 8 nucleotides matching TRBD1. CDR1 and CDR2 from the germline V gene are MNHGY and SAAAGT. V shed 5 bases and J 11 bases; nucleotides not matched to a gene: 8. The CDR3 runs 13 residues. The CDR3 is CASSTTGGWKQFF. DNA for the CDR3: TGTGCCAGCAGTACTACAGGGGGATGGAAGCAGTTCTTC.

This clonotype came up many times. The rearrangement uses TRBV5-1 and TRBJ1-1; D unclear. The V and J ends lost 2 bases and 0 bases respectively, with 5 bases between them. Germline CDR1 and CDR2: SGHRS and YFSETQ. This CDR3 has 13 amino acids. The CDR3 region is CASSLQMNTEAFF. The CDR3 coding sequence is TGCGCCAGCAGCTTACAGATGAACACTGAAGCTTTCTTT.

This clonotype was recorded at least ten times. The chain combines TRBV15 with TRBJ2-4; D is perhaps TRBD1 or TRBD2 (5 bases each). CDR3 length: 13 residues. V dropped 0 bases and J dropped 12 bases, with 12 bases sitting between them. From germline, CDR1 is LNHNV and CDR2 YYDKDF (reference sequence). CDR3 sequence (DNA): TGTGCCACCAGCAGAGATCTGGGACGAAATCAGTACTTC. It codes for CATSRDLGRNQYF.

This clonotype was seen many times. In DNA, the CDR3 is TGTGCCACCAGTGACCCAGCTAGGGATCCCTACGAGCAGTACTTC. This sequence encodes CATSDPARDPYEQYF. This chain joins TRBV24-1 and TRBJ2-7; D not resolved. The CDR3 covers 15 residues. Per germline, CDR1 KGHDR and CDR2 SFDVKD. V lost 4 bases and J lost 2, with 14 bases in between.

This clonotype was seen just once. V is TRBV6-2 or TRBV6-3 and J is TRBJ2-5, with unresolved D. The CDR3 is made up of 12 amino acids. The germline V and J ends were trimmed by 6 bases and 5 bases, with 10 bases remaining between them. Germline lookup yields CDR1 MNHEY and CDR2 SVGEGT. The CDR3 protein is CASSQVLETQYF. For the CDR3, the DNA is TGTGCCAGCAGCCAAGTGTTGGAGACCCAGTACTTC.

This clonotype was detected only a few times. A much larger clone lies a single base off, so this may be a read error. CDR3 residues: CATSGESSDTQYF. The CDR3 DNA is TGTGCCACCAGCGGGGAGTCGTCAGATACGCAGTATTTT. The rearrangement uses TRBV15 and TRBJ2-3; the D gene is possibly TRBD2 (5 bases). Trimming pared 5 bases from V and 4 bases from J, leaving 10 bases between. Looked up from germline, CDR1 is LNHNV and CDR2 is YYDKDF (reference sequence). The CDR3 is 13 residues long. Full variable domain (rest looked up from reference TRBV15 and TRBJ2-3): DAMVIQNPRYQVTQFGKPVTLSCSQTLNHNVMYWYQQKSSQAPKLLFHYYDKDFNNEADTPDNFQSRRPNTSFCFLDIRSPGLGDTAMYLCATSGESSDTQYFGPGTRLTVL.

This clonotype came up many times. The rearrangement joins TRBV18 to TRBJ2-5, with unresolved D. Germline V gives CDR1 KGHSH, CDR2 LQKENI. The V and J ends lost 4 bases and 2 bases respectively, with 5 bases between them. The CDR3 sequence is 12 residues long. The CDR3 DNA sequence: TGTGCCAGCTCACGGGGTCAAGAGACCCAGTACTTC. Protein: CASSRGQETQYF.

Within the sample, this clonotype is medium-sized. The V and J genes are TRBV19 and TRBJ2-1; 7 bases match TRBD1. From germline, CDR1 is LNHDA and CDR2 SQIVND (reference sequence). The CDR3 contains 16 residues. V trimming: 6 bases; J trimming: 0 bases; junction bases outside the gene matches: 8. This chain's CDR3 is CASSNTGVSSYNEQFF. CDR3 nucleotides: TGTGCCAGTAGCAACACAGGGGTCAGCTCCTACAATGAGCAGTTCTTC.